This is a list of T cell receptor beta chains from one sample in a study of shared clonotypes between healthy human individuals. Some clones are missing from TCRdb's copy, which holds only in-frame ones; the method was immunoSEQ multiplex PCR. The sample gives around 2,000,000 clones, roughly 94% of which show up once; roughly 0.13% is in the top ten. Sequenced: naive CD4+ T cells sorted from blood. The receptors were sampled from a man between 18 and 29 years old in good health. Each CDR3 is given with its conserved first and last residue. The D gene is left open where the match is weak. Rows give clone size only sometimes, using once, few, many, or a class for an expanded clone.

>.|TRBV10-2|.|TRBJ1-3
CASRRTLDRSSGNTIYF
TGCGCCAGCAGGCGAACTCTGGACAGATCCTCTGGAAACACCATATATTTT
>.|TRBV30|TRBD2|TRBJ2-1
CAWSVERKAGDEQFF
TGTGCCTGGAGTGTAGAGCGGAAAGCGGGGGATGAGCAGTTCTTC
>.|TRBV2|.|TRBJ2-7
CASSRDIPNWEQYF
TGTGCCAGCAGCAGGGACATCCCGAACTGGGAGCAGTACTTC
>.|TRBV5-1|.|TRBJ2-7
CASSSRVPEQYF
TGCGCCAGCAGTAGCAGGGTGCCCGAGCAGTACTTC
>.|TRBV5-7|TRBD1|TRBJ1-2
CASSLFGQGANYGYTF
TGTGCCAGCAGCTTGTTTGGGCAGGGGGCAAACTATGGCTACACCTTC
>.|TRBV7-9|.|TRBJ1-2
CASSPDTNYGYTF
TGTGCCAGCAGCCCCGACACGAACTATGGCTACACCTTC
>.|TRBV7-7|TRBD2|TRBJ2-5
CASSPIAGYKETQYF
TGTGCTAGCAGCCCAATAGCGGGATATAAGGAGACCCAGTACTTC
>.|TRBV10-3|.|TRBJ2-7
CAISEPSLVRGEQYF
TGTGCCATCAGTGAGCCCAGTCTCGTCCGAGGGGAGCAGTACTTC
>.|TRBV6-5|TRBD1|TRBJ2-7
CASSFPGGREQYF
TGTGCCAGCAGTTTCCCAGGGGGAAGAGAGCAGTACTTC
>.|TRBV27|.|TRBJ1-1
CASSFRVKGETEAFF
TGTGCCAGCAGTTTCAGGGTGAAAGGTGAGACTGAAGCTTTCTTT
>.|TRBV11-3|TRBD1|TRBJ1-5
CATLTAGGRDQPQHF
TGTGCCACTCTTACGGCAGGGGGCAGGGATCAGCCCCAGCATTTT
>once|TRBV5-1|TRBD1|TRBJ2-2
CASSLRGGALNTGELFF
TGCGCCAGCAGCTTGCGAGGGGGCGCCTTGAACACCGGGGAGCTGTTTTTT
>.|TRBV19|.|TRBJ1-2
CASGHGAGGYTF
TGTGCCAGCGGACACGGGGCCGGTGGCTACACCTTC
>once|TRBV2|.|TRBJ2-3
CASKRDTQYF
TGTGCCAGCAAGAGAGATACGCAGTATTTT
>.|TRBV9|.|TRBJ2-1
CASSDWGSVSEQFF
TGTGCCAGCAGCGACTGGGGGTCGGTGTCTGAGCAGTTCTTC
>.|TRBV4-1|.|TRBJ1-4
CASSQDRRSEKLFF
TGCGCCAGCAGCCAAGATAGGAGAAGTGAAAAACTGTTTTTT
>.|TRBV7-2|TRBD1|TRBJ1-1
CASSFQGGNTEAFF
TGTGCCAGCAGCTTTCAGGGGGGGAACACTGAAGCTTTCTTT
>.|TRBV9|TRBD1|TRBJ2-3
CASSTHYRGDTQYF
TGTGCCAGCAGCACACACTACAGGGGAGATACGCAGTATTTT
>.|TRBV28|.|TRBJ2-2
CASSPAVGGIGELFF
TGTGCCAGCAGCCCCGCGGTAGGGGGAATCGGGGAGCTGTTTTTT
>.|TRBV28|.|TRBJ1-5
CASGFQAYSNQPQHF
TGTGCCAGCGGATTTCAGGCATATAGCAATCAGCCCCAGCATTTT
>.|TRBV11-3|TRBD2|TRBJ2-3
CASSWGLAGDTDTQYF
TGTGCCAGCAGCTGGGGACTAGCGGGAGACACAGATACGCAGTATTTT
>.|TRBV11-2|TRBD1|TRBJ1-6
CASSRRDRDSPLHF
TGTGCCAGCAGTCGCCGGGACAGGGACTCACCCCTCCACTTT
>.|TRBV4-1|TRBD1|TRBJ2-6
CASSQVGQGTSGANVLTF
TGCGCCAGCAGCCAAGTCGGACAGGGAACTTCTGGGGCCAACGTCCTGACTTTC
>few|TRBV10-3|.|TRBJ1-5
CAISAGTNSNQPQHF
TGTGCCATCAGTGCCGGGACAAATAGCAATCAGCCCCAGCATTTT
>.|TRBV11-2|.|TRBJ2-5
CASSGGPPTRETQYF
TGTGCCAGCAGCGGGGGGCCACCCACTAGGGAGACCCAGTACTTC
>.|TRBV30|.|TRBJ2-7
CAWSKYPTGHDF
TGTGCCTGGAGTAAATATCCGACAGGTCACGACTTC
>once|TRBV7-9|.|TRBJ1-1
CASSLYPWGTEAFF
TGTGCCAGCAGCTTATATCCCTGGGGCACTGAAGCTTTCTTT
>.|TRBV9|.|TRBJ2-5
CASSVWDFQETQYF
TGTGCCAGCAGCGTTTGGGACTTTCAAGAGACCCAGTACTTC
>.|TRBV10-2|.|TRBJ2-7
CASRDYLYEQYF
TGCGCCAGCAGGGACTACCTCTACGAGCAGTACTTC
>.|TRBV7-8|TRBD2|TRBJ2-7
CASSPTSGGADVYEQYF
TGTGCCAGCAGTCCTACGAGCGGGGGAGCCGATGTATACGAGCAGTACTTC
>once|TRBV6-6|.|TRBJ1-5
CALSRGTASSNQPQHF
TGTGCTTTGAGTAGAGGTACAGCCTCTAGCAATCAGCCCCAGCATTTT
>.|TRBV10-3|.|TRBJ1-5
CAISDGQVNQPQHF
TGTGCCATCAGTGACGGGCAGGTCAATCAGCCCCAGCATTTT
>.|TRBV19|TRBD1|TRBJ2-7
CASSRGTGGAYEQYF
TGTGCCAGTAGTAGGGGGACAGGGGGCGCCTACGAGCAGTACTTC
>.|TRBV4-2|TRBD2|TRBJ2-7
CASSQDPSGGPGYEQYF
TGTGCCAGCAGCCAAGATCCTAGCGGGGGGCCGGGCTACGAGCAGTACTTC
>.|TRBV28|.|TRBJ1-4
CASIKGGTVNEKLFF
TGTGCCAGTATAAAAGGGGGGACCGTAAATGAAAAACTGTTTTTT
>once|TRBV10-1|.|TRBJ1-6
CASSKTYNSPLHF
TGCGCCAGCAGCAAGACCTATAATTCACCCCTCCACTTT
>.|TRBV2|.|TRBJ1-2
CASSVEGPGYGYTF
TGTGCCAGCAGTGTTGAGGGCCCTGGCTATGGCTACACCTTC
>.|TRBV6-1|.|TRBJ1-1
CASSEAWRTEAFF
TGTGCCAGCAGTGAAGCTTGGCGGACTGAAGCTTTCTTT
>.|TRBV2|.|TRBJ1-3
CASSEWGLNTIYF
TGTGCCAGCAGTGAATGGGGGCTAAACACCATATATTTT
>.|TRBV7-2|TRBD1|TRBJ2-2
CASSLAPLGGQGRTGELFF
TGTGCCAGCAGCTTAGCGCCCCTTGGCGGACAGGGGCGGACCGGGGAGCTGTTTTTT
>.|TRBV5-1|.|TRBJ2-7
CASSLGPQGILPTYEQYF
TGCGCCAGCAGCTTGGGTCCACAGGGCATACTACCCACCTACGAGCAGTACTTC
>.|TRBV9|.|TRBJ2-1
CASSPRAEVLYEQFF
TGTGCCAGCAGCCCCAGGGCAGAAGTTTTGTATGAGCAGTTCTTC
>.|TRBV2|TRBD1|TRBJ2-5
CASSSLPRPGTVGETQYF
TGTGCCAGCAGTAGCTTACCGAGACCCGGGACAGTCGGAGAGACCCAGTACTTC
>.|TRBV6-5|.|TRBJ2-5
CASTGTAGETQYF
TGTGCCAGTACAGGGACGGCGGGGGAGACCCAGTACTTC
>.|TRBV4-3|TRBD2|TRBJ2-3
CASSQEKIRTSGIDTQYF
TGCGCCAGCAGCCAAGAGAAAATCCGGACTAGCGGGATAGATACGCAGTATTTT
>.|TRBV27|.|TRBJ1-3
CASGPGVVGSGNTIYF
TGTGCCAGCGGTCCGGGGGTAGTGGGATCTGGAAACACCATATATTTT